The rows below give T cell receptor beta chains drawn from one sample of a study of T cell changes during pregnancy in multiple sclerosis. The table came from immunoSEQ multiplex PCR; TCRdb's copy has only in-frame clones and leaves some out. The sample consists of around 65,000 clones, nearly 90% of them appearing once. This specimen consisted of peripheral blood, obtained in the first trimester of pregnancy. Receptor source: a female donor with multiple sclerosis, enrolled in a pregnancy study. CDR3s leave out the opening cysteine and the closing phenylalanine or tryptophan. The order of the fields is V gene, D gene, CDR3 protein. The D gene is left open where the match is weak.

V: TRBV5-1
D: TRBD1
CDR3: ASSLVTGAYEQC

V: TRBV29-1
D: TRBD1
CDR3: SVVWDSVYNEQF

V: TRBV27
D: .
CDR3: ASSSIGSRNNEQF

V: TRBV27
D: TRBD2
CDR3: ASLGGRAPGELF

V: TRBV28
D: .
CDR3: ASTPQGGYNEQF

V: TRBV28
D: .
CDR3: ASSFAREVNTGELF

V: TRBV6-1
D: TRBD1
CDR3: ASSEGAGTGGRKLF

V: TRBV28
D: TRBD2
CDR3: ASSWGGRVGEQY

V: TRBV28
D: TRBD2
CDR3: ASRARLAGVAIEQY

V: TRBV5-1
D: TRBD2
CDR3: ASSLEGISGEQF

V: TRBV29-1
D: .
CDR3: SVEDRDFEQF

V: TRBV5-8
D: .
CDR3: ASSTRGRYQPQH

V: TRBV9
D: .
CDR3: ASSIRLFGTDTQY

V: TRBV25-1
D: .
CDR3: ASSGSGPGNYEQY

V: TRBV27
D: .
CDR3: ASSRGASGESEQY

V: TRBV4-1
D: TRBD2
CDR3: ASSQGGRATDTQY

V: TRBV10-3
D: .
CDR3: ATRRRDEQF

V: TRBV2
D: .
CDR3: ASQKGGQGGSEAF

V: TRBV10-3
D: TRBD1
CDR3: AIRGGTGVQETQY

V: TRBV27
D: .
CDR3: ASSFEAATEAF

V: TRBV7-3
D: .
CDR3: ASNRNGEDGYT

V: TRBV6-1
D: .
CDR3: ASSRDNQPQH

V: TRBV11-1
D: .
CDR3: ASSQNARIHEQY

V: TRBV27
D: .
CDR3: ASSLSSSVIQETQY

V: TRBV4-3
D: .
CDR3: ASSPSRGGYT

V: TRBV30
D: .
CDR3: AWSVQVDTEAF

V: TRBV18
D: TRBD2
CDR3: ASSAGGYNEQF

V: TRBV11-2
D: TRBD1
CDR3: ASSRSTGGHEKLF

V: TRBV6-5
D: TRBD1
CDR3: ASRTGTGNYGYT

V: TRBV18
D: TRBD1
CDR3: ASSPPWGQMNTEAF

V: TRBV16
D: .
CDR3: ASSQSQGYEQF